Listed here are 7 T cell receptor beta chains from one sample, sequenced in a study of blood T cells in healthy people across ages. Through a sample-barcoded 5' primer and a J-beta primer mix, a second PCR was run for about 7 to 12 cycles. A single record per CDR3 protein comes from TCRdb applying MiXCR to the 5' RACE reads. The table includes approximately 800,000 distinct CDR3 sequences, more than 35% detected once. The material sequenced was blood. Every receptor here comes from a man older than 75 in good health.

The V call is TRBV6-1, the J call TRBJ1-5, with D uncertain. The CDR3 spans 15 residues. Trimming shortened V by 7 bases and J by 2 bases, and 15 bases separated the two germline ends. Per the germline V gene, CDR1 is MNHNS and CDR2 is SASEGT. The CDR3 coding sequence is TGTGCCAGCACTTTTTTGGGTTTGGGCAATCAGCCCCAGCATTTT. This encodes CASTFLGLGNQPQHF.

The chain combines TRBV20-1 with TRBJ2-5; TRBD1 matches at 7 bases. Trimming at V came to 8 bases and at J to 2 bases, leaving 11 bases not matched to a gene. CDR1 and CDR2 from the germline V gene are DFQATT and SNEGSKA (reference sequence). CDR3 length equals 14 residues. The CDR3 DNA follows: TGCAGTTTAAGACAGGGAGAACAACAAGAGACCCAGTACTTC. This sequence encodes CSLRQGEQQETQYF.

This clonotype has just a few counts. The chain combines TRBV14 with TRBJ1-2, with no clear D. There are 16 residues in the CDR3. Germline CDR1 SGHDN, CDR2 FVKESK. With 3 bases removed from V and 0 bases from J, the gap between germline ends came to 14 bases. Here the CDR3 reads CASSHPEGSPNYGYTF. DNA for the CDR3: TGTGCCAGCAGCCATCCGGAAGGTTCGCCTAACTATGGCTACACCTTC.

The rearrangement uses TRBV7-2 and TRBJ2-1, with D unclear. Looked up from germline, CDR1 is SGHTA and CDR2 is FQGNSA. V lost 5 bases and J lost 9, with 14 bases in between. CDR3 length: 13 amino acids. The CDR3 loop reads CASSLSSATEQFF. The CDR3 nucleotides are TGTGCCAGCAGCCTATCCTCCGCGACTGAGCAGTTCTTC.

V usage is TRBV20-1 and J usage is TRBJ1-2; D gene uncertain. The V and J ends lost 4 bases and 5 bases respectively, with 14 bases between them. The length of the CDR3 is 13 residues. The V gene's germline CDR1 is DFQATT and CDR2 SNEGSKA (reference sequence). The CDR3 protein is CSATPVARYGYTF. For the CDR3, the DNA is TGCAGTGCTACCCCCGTCGCCAGATATGGCTACACCTTC.

This clonotype was picked up a small number of times. The rearrangement links TRBV18 to TRBJ2-3, with 7 bases that match TRBD1. V shed 6 bases, J shed 0 bases, and the junction held 6 bases outside the gene matches. The CDR3 length is 15 residues. Germline CDR1 KGHSH, CDR2 LQKENI. The CDR3 sequence: CASSQGGRSTDTQYF. CDR3 sequence (DNA): TGTGCCAGCTCGCAAGGGGGCAGGAGCACAGATACGCAGTATTTT.

The rearrangement uses TRBV5-1 and TRBJ2-1; tentatively, D is TRBD1 or TRBD2 (5 bases each). Trimming removed 7 bases at V and 4 bases at J, with 18 bases between. Germline CDR1 SGHRS, CDR2 YFSETQ. CDR3 length equals 15 residues. The DNA for the CDR3 is TGCGCCAGCCACATATGGGGGTACGCATACAATGAGCAGTTCTTC. Amino acid sequence: CASHIWGYAYNEQFF.